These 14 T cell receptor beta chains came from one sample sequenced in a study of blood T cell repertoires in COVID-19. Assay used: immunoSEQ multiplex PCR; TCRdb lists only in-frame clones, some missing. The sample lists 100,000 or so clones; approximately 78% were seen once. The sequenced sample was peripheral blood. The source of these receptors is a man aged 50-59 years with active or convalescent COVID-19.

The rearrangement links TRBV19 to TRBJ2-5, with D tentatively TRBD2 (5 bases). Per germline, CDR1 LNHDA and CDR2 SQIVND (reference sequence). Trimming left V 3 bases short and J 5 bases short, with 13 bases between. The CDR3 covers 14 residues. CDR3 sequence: CASSISGVMETQYF. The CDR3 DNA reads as TGTGCCAGTAGTATTTCCGGGGTAATGGAGACCCAGTACTTC.

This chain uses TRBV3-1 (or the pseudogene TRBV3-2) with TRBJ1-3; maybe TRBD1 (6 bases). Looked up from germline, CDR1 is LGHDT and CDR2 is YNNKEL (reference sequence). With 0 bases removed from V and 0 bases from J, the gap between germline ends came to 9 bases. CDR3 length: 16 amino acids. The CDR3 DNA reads TGTGCCAGCAGCCAAGATAGGGGGAACTCTGGAAACACCATATATTTT. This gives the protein CASSQDRGNSGNTIYF.

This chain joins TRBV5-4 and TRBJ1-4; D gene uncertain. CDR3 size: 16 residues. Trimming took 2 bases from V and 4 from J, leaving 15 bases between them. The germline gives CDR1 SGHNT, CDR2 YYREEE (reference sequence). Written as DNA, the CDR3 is TGTGCCAGCAGCTTCGGCAGGCAAGGTGGTAATGAAAAACTGTTTTTT. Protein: CASSFGRQGGNEKLFF.

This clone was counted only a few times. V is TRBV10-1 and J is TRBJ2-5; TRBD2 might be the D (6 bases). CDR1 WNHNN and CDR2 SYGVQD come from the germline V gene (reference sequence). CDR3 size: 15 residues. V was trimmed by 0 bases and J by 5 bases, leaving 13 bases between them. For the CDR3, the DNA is TGCGCCAGCAGTGAGTCTGGAGGGGCGGGGGAGACCCAGTACTTC. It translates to CASSESGGAGETQYF.

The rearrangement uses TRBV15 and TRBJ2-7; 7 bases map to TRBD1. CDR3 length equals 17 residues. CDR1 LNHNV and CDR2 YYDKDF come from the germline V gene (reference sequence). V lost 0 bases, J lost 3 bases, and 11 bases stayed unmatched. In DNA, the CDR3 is TGTGCCACCAGCAGAGAGGGTTGGGGCAGGGGGAGCTACGAGCAGTACTTC. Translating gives CATSREGWGRGSYEQYF.

CDR3 in DNA: TGTGCCAGTAGTCGCGGGGAGACCCAGTACTTC. Translating gives CASSRGETQYF. This chain connects TRBV19 to TRBJ2-5, with D possibly TRBD2 on 5 matching bases. The CDR3 consists of 11 residues. Trimming cost V 5 bases and J 5 bases, with 6 bases left between them. Germline V gene data show CDR1 as LNHDA and CDR2 as SQIVND (reference sequence).

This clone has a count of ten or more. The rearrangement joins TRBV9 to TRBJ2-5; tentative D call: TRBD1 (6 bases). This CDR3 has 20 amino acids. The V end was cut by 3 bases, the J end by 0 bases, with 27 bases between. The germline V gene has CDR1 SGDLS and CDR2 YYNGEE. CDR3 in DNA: TGTGCCAGCAGCGGCACCACAGGGTTGGGGATGGATTCGTACCAAGAGACCCAGTACTTC. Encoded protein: CASSGTTGLGMDSYQETQYF.

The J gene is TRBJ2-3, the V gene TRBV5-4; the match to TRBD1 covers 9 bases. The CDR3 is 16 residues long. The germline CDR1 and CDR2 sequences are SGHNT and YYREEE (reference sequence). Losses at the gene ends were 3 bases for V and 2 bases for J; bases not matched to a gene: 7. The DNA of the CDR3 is TGTGCCAGCAGCTACGGGACAGGGCCCCCCACAGATACGCAGTATTTT. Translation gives CASSYGTGPPTDTQYF.

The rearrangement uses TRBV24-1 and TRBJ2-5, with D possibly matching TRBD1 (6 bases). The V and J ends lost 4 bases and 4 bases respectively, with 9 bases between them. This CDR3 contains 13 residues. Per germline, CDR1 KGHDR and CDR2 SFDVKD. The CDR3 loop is CATSELRGETQYF. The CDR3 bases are TGTGCCACCAGTGAACTCAGGGGAGAGACCCAGTACTTC.

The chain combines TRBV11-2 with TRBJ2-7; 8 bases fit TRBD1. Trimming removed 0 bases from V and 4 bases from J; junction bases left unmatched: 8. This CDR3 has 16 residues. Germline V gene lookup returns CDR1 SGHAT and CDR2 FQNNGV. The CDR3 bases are TGTGCCAGCAGCTTAGACGGACAGGGAGGTGGATACGAGCAGTACGTC. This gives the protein CASSLDGQGGGYEQYV.

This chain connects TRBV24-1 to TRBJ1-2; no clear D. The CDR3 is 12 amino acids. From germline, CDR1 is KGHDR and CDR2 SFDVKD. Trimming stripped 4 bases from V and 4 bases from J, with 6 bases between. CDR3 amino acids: CATSEYSYGYTF. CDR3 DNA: TGTGCCACCAGTGAGTACAGCTATGGCTACACCTTC.

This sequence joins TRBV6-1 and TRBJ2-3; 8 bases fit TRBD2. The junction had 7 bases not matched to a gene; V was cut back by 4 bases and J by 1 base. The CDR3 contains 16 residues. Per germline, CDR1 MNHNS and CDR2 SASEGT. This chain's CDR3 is CASSAHLAGGTDTQYF. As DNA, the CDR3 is TGTGCCAGCAGTGCCCATCTAGCGGGCGGCACAGATACGCAGTATTTT.

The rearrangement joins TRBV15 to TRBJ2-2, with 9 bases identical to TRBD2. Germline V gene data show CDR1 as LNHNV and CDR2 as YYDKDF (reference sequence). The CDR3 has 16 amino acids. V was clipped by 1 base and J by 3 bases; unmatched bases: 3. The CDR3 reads CATSRVSGGHTGELFF. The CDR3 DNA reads TGTGCCACCAGCAGAGTTAGCGGGGGCCACACCGGGGAGCTGTTTTTT.

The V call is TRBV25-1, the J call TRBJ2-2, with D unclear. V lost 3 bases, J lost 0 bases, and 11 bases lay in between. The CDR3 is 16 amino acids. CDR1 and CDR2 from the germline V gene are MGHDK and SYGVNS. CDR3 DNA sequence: TGTGCCAGCAGTGATATTGGCGGAGCGAACACCGGGGAGCTGTTTTTT. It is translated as CASSDIGGANTGELFF.